What follows are 8 T cell receptor beta chains derived from one specimen sequenced in a study of blood T cells in healthy people across ages. Primed by a sample-barcoded 5' primer and a J-beta primer mix, a second PCR proceeded for roughly 6 to 12 cycles. Each CDR3 protein is one row after TCRdb ran MiXCR on the 5' RACE reads. The sample has more than 1.4 million distinct CDR3 sequences; roughly 40% are singletons. Sequencing was performed on blood. All receptors come from a woman younger than 35 in good health.

The chain employs TRBV29-1 and TRBJ2-5, with D tentatively TRBD1 or TRBD2 (5 bases each). The germline V gene encodes CDR1 SQVTM and CDR2 ANQGSEA. V was trimmed by 6 bases and J by 6 bases, leaving 23 bases between them. There are 15 residues in the CDR3. The chain's CDR3 is CSVRTVGTAPKTQYF. CDR3 nucleotides: TGCAGCGTCCGGACGGTCGGGACGGCCCCAAAGACCCAGTACTTC. Complete variable domain (other parts from reference TRBV29-1 and TRBJ2-5): SAVISQKPSRDICQRGTSLTIQCQVDSQVTMMFWYRQQPGQSLTLIATANQGSEATYESGFVIDKFPISRPNLTFSTLTVSNMSPEDSSIYLCSVRTVGTAPKTQYFGPGTRLLVL.

This sequence joins TRBV5-6 and TRBJ1-1, with 7 nucleotides matching TRBD1. J was trimmed by 10 bases and V by 0 bases; bases with no gene match: 6. Germline V gene data show CDR1 as SGHDT and CDR2 as YYEEEE. The CDR3 spans 13 residues. The CDR3 is CASSLVATGTAFF. The CDR3, as DNA: TGTGCCAGCAGCTTGGTCGCGACAGGGACAGCTTTCTTT.

The rearrangement joins TRBV20-1 to TRBJ2-4; 9 bases are shared with TRBD2. The J call may be incorrect, as the DNA end agrees better with TRBJ2-7. There are 16 residues in the CDR3. CDR1 and CDR2 (germline): DFQATT, SNEGSKA (reference sequence). CDR3 loop: CSARDRGGGAAYEQYF. CDR3 DNA sequence: TGCAGTGCTAGAGATAGGGGCGGGGGGGCCGCCTACGAGCAGTACTTC.

This clonotype showed up just a few times. J is TRBJ2-3 and V is TRBV21-1; TRBD2 was called by the table and not checked on the DNA. TRBV21-1 is given as a pseudogene. CDR3 length equals 15 residues. This CDR3 is CASSKGTSETDTQYF. Here the CDR3 DNA reads TGTGCCAGCAGCAAAGGCACTAGCGAGACAGATACGCAGTATTTT.

This clonotype was recorded at least ten times. The chain recombines TRBV29-1 with TRBJ2-5; 7 bases line up with TRBD2. The length of the CDR3 is 14 residues. The germline gives CDR1 SQVTM, CDR2 ANQGSEA. CDR3 coding DNA: TGCAGTGTGATGGTAGCGGGCCCGACGGAGACCCAGTACTTC. Translating gives CSVMVAGPTETQYF.

This clonotype was detected only a few times. This may be a read error, as it is one base from a much larger clone. This sequence joins TRBV9 and TRBJ2-3, with D possibly being TRBD1 (5 bases). With 3 bases removed from V and 7 bases from J, the gap between germline ends came to 12 bases. This CDR3 spans 13 amino acids. Germline V gene lookup returns CDR1 SGDLS and CDR2 YYNGEE. The CDR3 loop is CASSGGQGNTQYF. CDR3 coding DNA: TGTGCCAGCAGCGGTGGCCAGGGCAATACGCAGTATTTT.

V usage is TRBV4-1 and J usage is TRBJ2-7; D call uncertain. The V end lost 5 bases, the J end lost 0 bases, and 14 bases lay between the germline ends. Germline V gives CDR1 MGHRA, CDR2 YSYEKL. The CDR3 contains 15 residues. The CDR3 region has the DNA TGCGCCAGCAGCGGGGAAGAGCCGAGCTCCTACGAGCAGTACTTC. It is translated as CASSGEEPSSYEQYF.

The J gene is TRBJ2-2, the V gene TRBV10-1; 12 nucleotides agree with TRBD2. From germline, CDR1 is WNHNN and CDR2 SYGVQD (reference sequence). The CDR3 is 14 amino acids. The trim removed 8 bases at V and 6 bases at J, leaving 4 bases unmatched. The CDR3 nucleotides read TGCGCCAGCCGGACTAGCGGGATTCCCGGGGAGCTGTTTTTT. Its protein is CASRTSGIPGELFF.